These 9 T cell receptor beta chains originate from one sample sequenced in a study of a mutant IDH1 vaccine in newly diagnosed glioma. Method: immunoSEQ multiplex PCR; TCRdb's copy keeps in-frame clones and lacks some. The profile covers about 56,000 clones, with 80% to 90% appearing a single time and 1.3% to 1.5% taken by the ten largest. No antigen has been identified for these receptors. Specified time point: week 23, last vaccination. In the vaccine, a single dose held 300 ug of the mutant IDH1 20-mer peptide, along with topical imiquimod. Source: PBMCs, taken from a glioma patient whose treatment included an IDH1 peptide vaccine. These receptors were collected from a man aged 40-49 years with glioma.

The chain uses TRBV7-9 and TRBJ1-4; D call uncertain. The CDR3 is 10 residues long. The germline V and J ends were trimmed by 8 bases and 8 bases, with 6 bases remaining between them. Germline V lookup: CDR1 SEHNR, CDR2 FQNEAQ (reference sequence). The CDR3 nucleotides are TGTGCCAGCCCGGGGGAAAAACTGTTTTTT. Its translation is CASPGEKLFF.

The J gene is TRBJ2-2, the V gene TRBV11-3, with D tentatively TRBD2 (5 bases). The CDR3 has 13 residues. V lost 3 bases and J 6 bases, leaving 8 bases between the germline ends. CDR1 is SGHNT and CDR2 is YENEEA in the germline V gene. The CDR3, as DNA: TGTGCCAGCAGCTTCGGAGGCGCCGGGGAGCTGTTTTTT. Protein sequence: CASSFGGAGELFF.

This chain connects TRBV2 to TRBJ2-2; either TRBD1 or TRBD2 may supply D (5 bases each). The V and J ends lost 6 bases and 1 base respectively, with 12 bases between them. This CDR3 has 15 residues. The germline V gene encodes CDR1 SNHLY and CDR2 FYNNEI. The chain's CDR3 is CASRTGPMNTGELFF. The DNA of the CDR3 is TGTGCCAGCAGAACGGGACCGATGAACACCGGGGAGCTGTTTTTT. The complete variable domain, with remaining parts taken from reference TRBV2 and TRBJ2-2, reads EPEVTQTPSHQVTQMGQEVILRCVPISNHLYFYWYRQILGQKVEFLVSFYNNEISEKSEIFDDQFSVERPDGSNFTLKIRSTKLEDSAMYFCASRTGPMNTGELFFGEGSRLTVL.

This rearrangement joins TRBV27 to TRBJ1-1, with 10 positions matching TRBD1. The ends lost 8 bases at V and 1 base at J; junction bases unmatched: 13. The CDR3 spans 17 residues. Germline CDR1 MNHEY, CDR2 SMNVEV (reference sequence). The CDR3, as DNA: TGTGCCAGCTTCCAGGGGGGGACAGGGGCAAAGAACACTGAAGCTTTCTTT. Protein sequence: CASFQGGTGAKNTEAFF.

J is TRBJ1-1 and V is TRBV2; no definite D call. The V gene lost 6 bases and the J gene lost 0 bases, with 11 bases spanning the gap. The V gene's germline CDR1 is SNHLY and CDR2 FYNNEI. The CDR3 covers 14 residues. CDR3 sequence reads: CASRLRFMNTEAFF. CDR3 nucleotide sequence: TGTGCCAGCAGGCTCAGATTCATGAACACTGAAGCTTTCTTT.

The rearrangement uses TRBV5-6 and TRBJ2-7, with D possibly TRBD1 on 5 matching bases. The CDR3 runs to 13 residues. V lost 4 bases to trimming and J lost 4 bases, with 12 bases between them. Germline V gene sequence: CDR1 SGHDT, CDR2 YYEEEE. The CDR3 reads CASSTGPSYEQYF. Here the CDR3 DNA reads TGTGCCAGCAGCACAGGTCCGTCTTACGAGCAGTACTTC. Full variable domain (missing parts from reference TRBV5-6 and TRBJ2-7): DAGVTQSPTHLIKTRGQQVTLRCSPKSGHDTVSWYQQALGQGPQFIFQYYEEEERQRGNFPDRFSGHQFPNYSSELNVNALLLGDSALYLCASSTGPSYEQYFGPGTRLTVT.

The J gene is TRBJ2-7, the V gene TRBV14; D is uncertain. The CDR3 extends over 15 amino acids. V was clipped by 0 bases and J by 0 bases, with 9 bases between them. Germline lookup yields CDR1 SGHDN and CDR2 FVKESK. CDR3 sequence (DNA): TGTGCCAGCAGCCAAGAGAGTTGGGCCTCCTACGAGCAGTACTTC. It specifies CASSQESWASYEQYF. The full variable domain, with the rest looked up from reference TRBV14 and TRBJ2-7, is EAGVTQFPSHSVIEKGQTVTLRCDPISGHDNLYWYRRVMGKEIKFLLHFVKESKQDESGMPNNRFLAERTGGTYSTLKVQPAELEDSGVYFCASSQESWASYEQYFGPGTRLTVT.

Comment on this clone: The junction departs from the called germline gene at one end, perhaps through a read error. The rearrangement uses TRBV15 and TRBJ1-1; 7 nucleotides match TRBD1. Per the germline V gene, CDR1 is LNHNV and CDR2 is YYDKDF (reference sequence). The CDR3 covers 12 residues. CDR3 region: CATSGDRAEAFF. CDR3 DNA: TGTGCCACCAGCGGAGACAGGGCTGAAGCTTTCTTT.

By share, this clone counts as medium-sized. This rearrangement joins TRBV19 to TRBJ2-7; no clear D. With 4 bases removed from V and 4 bases from J, the gap between germline ends came to 8 bases. Germline-derived CDR1 and CDR2 are LNHDA and SQIVND (reference sequence). CDR3 size: 12 residues. The DNA for the CDR3 is TGTGCCAGTAGTAGCAGTGTATACGAGCAGTACTTC. Its translation is CASSSSVYEQYF.